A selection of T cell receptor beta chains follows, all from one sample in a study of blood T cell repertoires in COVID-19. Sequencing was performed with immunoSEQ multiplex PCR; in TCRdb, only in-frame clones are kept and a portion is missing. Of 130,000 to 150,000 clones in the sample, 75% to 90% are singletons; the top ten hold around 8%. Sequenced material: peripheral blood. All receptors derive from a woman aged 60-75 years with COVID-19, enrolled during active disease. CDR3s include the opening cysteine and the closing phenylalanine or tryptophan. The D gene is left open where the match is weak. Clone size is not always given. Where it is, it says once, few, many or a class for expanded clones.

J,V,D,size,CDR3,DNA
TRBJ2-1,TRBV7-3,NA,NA,CASSFGGLNNEQFF,TGTGCCAGCAGCTTTGGGGGACTTAACAATGAGCAGTTCTTC
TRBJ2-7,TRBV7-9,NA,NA,CASRNAGAGPYEQYF,TGTGCCAGCAGAAACGCTGGGGCGGGGCCTTACGAGCAGTACTTC
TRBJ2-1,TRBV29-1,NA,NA,CSVELAGEQFF,TGCAGCGTTGAACTGGCGGGTGAGCAGTTCTTC
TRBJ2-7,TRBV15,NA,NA,CATSRVPGNPSYEQYF,TGTGCCACCAGCAGAGTTCCAGGCAACCCGAGCTACGAGCAGTACTTC
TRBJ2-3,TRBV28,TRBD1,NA,CASSIRTGITDTQYF,TGTGCCAGCAGTATCAGGACAGGGATCACAGATACGCAGTATTTT
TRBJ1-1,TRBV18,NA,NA,CASSPAVNTEAFF,TGTGCCAGCTCACCAGCGGTAAACACTGAAGCTTTCTTT
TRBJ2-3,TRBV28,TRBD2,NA,CASSGLAGATDTQYF,TGTGCCAGCAGCGGACTAGCGGGGGCCACAGATACGCAGTATTTT
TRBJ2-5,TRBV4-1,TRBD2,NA,CASSQGGLQETQYF,TGCGCCAGCAGCCAAGGGGGACTACAAGAGACCCAGTACTTC
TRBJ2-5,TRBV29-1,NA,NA,CSVERLAQGGETQYF,TGCAGCGTTGAGCGATTAGCTCAGGGGGGAGAGACCCAGTACTTC
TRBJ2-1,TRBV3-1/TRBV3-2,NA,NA,CASSQERKADEQFF,TGTGCCAGCAGCCAAGAGAGAAAAGCGGATGAGCAGTTCTTC
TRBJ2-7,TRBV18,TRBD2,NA,CASSPPSGAYEQYF,TGTGCCAGCTCACCGCCTAGCGGGGCGTATGAGCAGTACTTC
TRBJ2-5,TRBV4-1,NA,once,CASSQDLGALRDF,TGCGCCAGCAGCCAAGATCTGGGGGCCCTACGAGACTTC
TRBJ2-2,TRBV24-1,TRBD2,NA,CATSDLREGLARGGELFF,TGTGCCACCAGTGATTTGCGGGAGGGACTAGCCCGCGGCGGGGAGCTGTTTTTT
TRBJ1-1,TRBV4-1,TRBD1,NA,CASSLGQLNTEAFF,TGCGCCAGCAGCTTGGGACAGCTGAACACTGAAGCTTTCTTT
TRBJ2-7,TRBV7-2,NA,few,CASGVLYEQYF,TGTGCCAGCGGAGTGCTCTACGAGCAGTACTTC
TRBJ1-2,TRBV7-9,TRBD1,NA,CASSLVDRNYGYTF,TGTGCCAGCAGCTTAGTGGACAGGAACTATGGCTACACCTTC
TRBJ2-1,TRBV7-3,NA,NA,CASSLTGGNEQFF,TGTGCCAGCAGCTTAACAGGGGGCAATGAGCAGTTCTTC
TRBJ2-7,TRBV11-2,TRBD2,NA,CASSLGTSGGADYEQYF,TGTGCCAGCAGCTTAGGGACTAGCGGGGGGGCGGACTACGAGCAGTACTTC
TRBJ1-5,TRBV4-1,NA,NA,CASSQDPGLGQPQHF,TGCGCCAGCAGCCAAGATCCGGGACTTGGTCAGCCCCAGCATTTT
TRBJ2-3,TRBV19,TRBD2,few,CASYGGSSGLVTLGTDTQYF,TGTGCCAGTTACGGGGGATCCTCGGGACTAGTAACGTTGGGCACAGATACGCAGTATTTT
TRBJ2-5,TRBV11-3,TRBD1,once,CASSSGQTIQETQYF,TGTGCCAGCAGCTCGGGACAGACGATACAAGAGACCCAGTACTTC
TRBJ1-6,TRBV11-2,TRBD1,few,CASSLRGQANSPLHF,TGTGCCAGCAGCTTAAGGGGGCAGGCTAATTCACCCCTCCACTTT
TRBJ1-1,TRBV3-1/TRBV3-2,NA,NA,CASRRGSVEAFF,TGTGCCAGCAGGCGGGGATCGGTTGAAGCTTTCTTT
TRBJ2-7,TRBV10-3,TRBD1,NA,CAISTGQGVYEQYF,TGTGCCATCAGTACCGGACAGGGTGTCTACGAGCAGTACTTC
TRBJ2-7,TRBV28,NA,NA,CASSLYPAYEQYF,TGTGCCAGCAGTTTATACCCAGCCTACGAGCAGTACTTC
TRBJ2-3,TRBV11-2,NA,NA,CASSNRQSTDTQYF,TGTGCCAGCAGCAATAGACAGAGCACAGATACGCAGTATTTT
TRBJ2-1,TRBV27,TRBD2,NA,CASSLGLVGDEQFF,TGTGCCAGCAGCCTGGGACTAGTCGGCGATGAGCAGTTCTTC
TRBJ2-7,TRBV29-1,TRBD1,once,CSAGQGASEQYF,TGCAGCGCGGGACAGGGGGCCAGCGAGCAGTACTTC
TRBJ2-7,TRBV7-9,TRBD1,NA,CASRPDRAYEQYF,TGTGCCAGCAGGCCGGACAGGGCCTACGAGCAGTACTTC
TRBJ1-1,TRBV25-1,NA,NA,CASSEFGREDAFF,TGTGCCAGCAGTGAATTTGGTAGGGAGGACGCTTTCTTT
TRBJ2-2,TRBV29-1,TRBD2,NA,CSVAGGFGTGELFF,TGCAGCGTCGCCGGGGGGTTCGGCACCGGGGAGCTGTTTTTT
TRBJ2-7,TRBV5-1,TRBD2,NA,CASSFGTRSYEQYF,TGCGCCAGCAGCTTCGGGACTAGGTCCTACGAGCAGTACTTC
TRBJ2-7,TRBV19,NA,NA,CASSIGQGGYSYEQYF,TGTGCCAGTAGTATTGGGCAGGGGGGTTATTCCTACGAGCAGTACTTC
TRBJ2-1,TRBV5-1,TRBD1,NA,CASSAGQEFGYNEQFF,TGCGCCAGCAGCGCAGGACAGGAATTTGGCTACAATGAGCAGTTCTTC
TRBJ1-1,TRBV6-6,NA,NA,CASSLLNTEAFF,TGTGCCAGCAGTTTATTGAACACTGAAGCTTTCTTT
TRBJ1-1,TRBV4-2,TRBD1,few,CASSQWVNRGTEAFF,TGTGCCAGCAGCCAATGGGTCAACAGGGGCACTGAAGCTTTCTTT
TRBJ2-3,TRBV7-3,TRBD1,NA,CASSNPGQGSNTQYF,TGTGCCAGCAGCAACCCGGGACAGGGCTCGAATACGCAGTATTTT
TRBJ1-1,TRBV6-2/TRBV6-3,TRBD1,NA,CASSKRQGTNTEAFF,TGTGCCAGCAGTAAACGACAGGGGACGAACACTGAAGCTTTCTTT
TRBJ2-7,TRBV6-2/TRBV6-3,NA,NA,CASSYYRTSYEQYF,TGTGCCAGCAGTTACTACAGGACCAGCTACGAGCAGTACTTC
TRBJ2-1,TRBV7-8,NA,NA,CASSSDSYNEQFF,TGTGCCAGCAGCTCCGACAGTTACAATGAGCAGTTCTTC
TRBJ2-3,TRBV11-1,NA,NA,CASSSEIGTQYF,TGTGCCAGCAGCTCCGAGATTGGTACGCAGTATTTT
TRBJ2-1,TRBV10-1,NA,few,CASSPAGDYYNEQFF,TGCGCCAGCAGCCCAGCTGGAGACTACTACAATGAGCAGTTCTTC
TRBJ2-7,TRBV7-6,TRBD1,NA,CASSLDGTGVSYEQYF,TGTGCCAGCAGCTTAGATGGGACAGGGGTTTCCTACGAGCAGTACTTC
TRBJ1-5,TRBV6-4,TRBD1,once,CASLRRTGGYQPQHF,TGTGCCAGCCTGAGAAGGACAGGGGGTTATCAGCCCCAGCATTTT
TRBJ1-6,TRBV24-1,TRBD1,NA,CATSRGLDSPLHF,TGTGCCACCAGTAGGGGGCTCGATTCACCCCTCCACTTT
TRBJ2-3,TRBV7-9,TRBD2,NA,CASSLRASGSSTQYF,TGTGCCAGCAGCCTGAGGGCTAGCGGGTCTAGCACGCAGTATTTT
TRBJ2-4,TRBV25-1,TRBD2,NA,CALSSSGGDKNIQYF,TGTGCCCTCAGTAGTAGCGGGGGGGACAAAAACATTCAGTACTTC
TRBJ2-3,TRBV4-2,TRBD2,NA,CASSQDPLAGEGDTQYF,TGTGCCAGCAGCCAAGATCCACTAGCGGGGGAGGGAGATACGCAGTATTTT
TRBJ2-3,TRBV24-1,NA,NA,CATRPGGTDTQYF,TGTGCCACCAGGCCGGGGGGCACAGATACGCAGTATTTT
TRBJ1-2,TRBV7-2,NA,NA,CASSLGIRSSIASYGYTF,TGTGCCAGCAGCTTAGGAATTCGTTCGTCTATCGCCTCCTATGGCTACACCTTC
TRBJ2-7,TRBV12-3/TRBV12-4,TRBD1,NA,CASSKTGGYEQYF,TGTGCCAGCAGTAAGACAGGGGGCTACGAGCAGTACTTC
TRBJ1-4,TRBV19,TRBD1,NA,CASSPDRALRNNNEKLFF,TGTGCCAGTAGTCCCGACAGGGCCTTGCGAAATAATAATGAAAAACTGTTTTTT
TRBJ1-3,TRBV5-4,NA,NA,CASSEHHSGNTIYF,TGTGCCAGCAGCGAACACCACTCTGGAAACACCATATATTTT
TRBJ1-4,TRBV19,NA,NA,CASSGQRYEKLFF,TGTGCCAGTAGCGGACAGCGATATGAAAAACTGTTTTTT
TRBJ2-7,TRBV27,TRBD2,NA,CASSPRGGSRQYF,TGTGCCAGCAGTCCCCGGGGGGGGTCGCGGCAGTACTTC
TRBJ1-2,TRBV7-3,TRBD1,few,CASSFGTGVYGYTF,TGTGCCAGCAGCTTCGGGACAGGGGTCTATGGCTACACCTTC
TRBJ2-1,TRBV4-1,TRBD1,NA,CASSPHGQGSWNEQFF,TGCGCCAGCAGCCCCCACGGACAGGGTTCTTGGAATGAGCAGTTCTTC
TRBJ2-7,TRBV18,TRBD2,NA,CASSPLGLGTNEQYF,TGTGCCAGCTCACCTTTAGGACTAGGGACTAACGAGCAGTACTTC
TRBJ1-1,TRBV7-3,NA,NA,CASSLGKLNTEAFF,TGTGCCAGCAGCTTAGGCAAACTGAACACTGAAGCTTTCTTT
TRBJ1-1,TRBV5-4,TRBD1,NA,CASSSGQGDTEAFF,TGTGCCAGCAGCTCGGGACAGGGAGACACTGAAGCTTTCTTT